This TCR beta chain stems from a study of CD8+ T cells in alopecia areata. Investigators isolated RNA and reverse transcribed it into cDNA to act as the sequencing template. Sequenced by immunoSEQ multiplex PCR; TCRdb stores in-frame clones only, minus some. The sample consists of 140,000 to 150,000 clones, around three fifths of them appearing once. The TCR comes from a human donor with alopecia areata. This material consisted of CD4+ T cells sorted from blood, taken at week 0.

CDR3: CASSFETGGRSPLHF. CDR3 bases: TGTGCCAGCAGTTTTGAGACAGGGGGACGTTCACCCCTCCACTTT. The gene calls are TRBV27 and TRBJ1-6, with TRBD1 matching over 9 bases. The germline gives CDR1 MNHEY, CDR2 SMNVEV (reference sequence). The CDR3 has 15 amino acids. The V and J ends lost 3 bases and 9 bases, in that order; junction bases with no gene match: 6.